This T cell receptor (beta chain) was sequenced for a study of blood T cell repertoires in COVID-19. The CDR3 has 13 residues. V shed 3 bases, J shed 6 bases, and the junction held 5 bases outside the gene matches. Per the germline V gene, CDR1 is WSHSY and CDR2 is SAAADI. Membership in each cohort depended on participant-reported clinical history. Generated by immunoSEQ multiplex PCR, the TCRdb table keeps only in-frame clones and is missing some. The table lists over 200,000 clones, about 88% of them singletons, with about 4.7% in the top ten. The chain uses TRBV10-2 and TRBJ2-7, with 7 nucleotides matching TRBD2. Sequenced: PBMCs or T cells enriched from blood (not recorded which). This TCR was sampled from a woman aged 25 to 39 who had been exposed to COVID-19. CDR3 nucleotides: TGCGCCAGCAGTGAAGGCAGGGAGGGCGAGCAGTACTTC. Its protein is CASSEGREGEQYF.